The clone carrying this T cell receptor beta chain has just a few counts. V lost 7 bases to trimming and J lost 0 bases, with 15 bases between them. The CDR3 consists of 14 residues. The germline V gene encodes CDR1 SQVTM and CDR2 ANQGSEA. These data come from a study of blood T cell repertoires in COVID-19. Study-level information: From T cells, B-cell-depleted T cells, or PBMCs came the material, which was cDNA or gDNA.

Original processing notes: Amplified reference gene primers provided the basis for estimating nucleated cell counts. TCRdb's copy holds only in-frame clones and misses some; the assay was immunoSEQ multiplex PCR. The V and J calls and clone size are taken from that table; D and trimming were inferred from the DNA. The sample carries about 220,000 clones, roughly 80% recorded once. The participants were between about 18 and 90 years old and came from under 25 US areas. Clinical history reported by participants formed the basis on which cohorts were assigned. This chain uses TRBV29-1 with TRBJ1-1; unclear D gene. The receptor's source is a woman aged 40 to 50 who had been exposed to COVID-19. The sample comprised PBMCs or T cells enriched from blood (not recorded which). In DNA form, the CDR3 reads TGCAGCGGCGGGGTCGCAGTTATGAACACTGAAGCTTTCTTT. It encodes CSGGVAVMNTEAFF.